The rows below give T cell receptor beta chains drawn from one sample of a study of technical replicates of blood from several donors. The repertoire was sequenced with immunoSEQ multiplex PCR; TCRdb's copy has only in-frame clones and lacks some. The table lists more than 15,000 clones, 82% of them singletons, with 10% in the top ten. The sample consisted of PBMCs. The receptors were gathered from a human donor in good health. Some clones in this sample may be carry-over from other donors' samples. CDR3s include the opening cysteine and the closing phenylalanine or tryptophan. D genes are given only for firm matches. For some rows the clone size is stated as once, few or many, or as a class when expanded; others skip it.

J,size,V,D,CDR3,DNA
TRBJ1-3,few,TRBV27,TRBD1,CASSMTGFGNTIYF,TGTGCCAGCAGTATGACAGGGTTCGGAAACACCATATATTTT
TRBJ2-7,-,TRBV9,-,CASSVAGETRGEQYF,TGTGCCAGCAGCGTAGCTGGGGAAACCCGGGGAGAGCAGTACTTC
TRBJ1-1,-,TRBV5-1,TRBD1,CASSLDRVDTEAFF,TGCGCCAGCAGCCTAGACAGGGTGGACACTGAAGCTTTCTTT
TRBJ1-2,-,TRBV10-3,-,CAIWGEGYGYTF,TGTGCCATCTGGGGGGAGGGCTATGGCTACACCTTC
TRBJ2-2,-,TRBV19,TRBD2,CASTGTSGFGGELFF,TGTGCCAGTACAGGGACTAGCGGGTTCGGCGGGGAGCTGTTTTTT
TRBJ2-7,-,TRBV7-9,TRBD2,CASSLGIAGGSSYEQYF,TGTGCCAGCAGCTTAGGGATCGCGGGAGGGAGCTCCTACGAGCAGTACTTC
TRBJ1-4,few,TRBV5-1,TRBD1,CASSFGTGSEKLFF,TGCGCCAGCAGTTTCGGGACAGGGAGTGAAAAACTGTTTTTT
TRBJ1-2,-,TRBV29-1,-,CSVSGLFNGYTF,TGCAGCGTCTCAGGGTTATTCAATGGCTACACCTTC
TRBJ2-7,-,TRBV6-1,-,CASSETTLSAQYF,TGTGCCAGCAGTGAAACTACATTATCCGCGCAGTACTTC
TRBJ2-6,-,TRBV7-9,-,CASRSMANVLTF,TGTGCCAGCAGATCCATGGCCAACGTCCTGACTTTC
TRBJ1-1,few,TRBV20-1,-,CKEPDKKAFF,TGCAAGGAGCCCGATAAAAAAGCTTTCTTT
TRBJ2-1,-,TRBV11-3,-,CASSLQASDNEQFF,TGTGCCAGCAGCTTACAGGCTTCCGACAATGAGCAGTTCTTC
TRBJ2-7,-,TRBV7-8,TRBD1,CASSLGQGAYEQYF,TGTGCCAGCAGCTTAGGACAGGGAGCCTACGAGCAGTACTTC
TRBJ2-6,-,TRBV5-1,-,CASSMTGSSGANVLTF,TGCGCCAGCAGTATGACAGGTAGCTCTGGGGCCAACGTCCTGACTTTC
TRBJ2-1,once,TRBV9,TRBD2,CASSVVAGGRDEQFF,TGTGCCAGCAGCGTAGTGGCGGGAGGCCGGGATGAGCAGTTCTTC
TRBJ1-2,-,TRBV5-1,TRBD1,CASSFDRVNYGYTF,TGCGCCAGCAGCTTCGACAGGGTCAACTATGGCTACACCTTC
TRBJ2-7,-,TRBV4-1,-,CASSQVYSSYEQYF,TGCGCCAGCAGCCAAGTGTACTCCTCCTACGAGCAGTACTTC
TRBJ1-2,-,TRBV5-6,-,CASSPGGRFYGYTF,TGTGCCAGCAGCCCGGGGGGCAGGTTCTATGGCTACACCTTC
TRBJ1-3,-,TRBV29-1,-,CSVEMGLSGNTIYF,TGCAGCGTTGAAATGGGACTCTCTGGAAACACCATATATTTT
TRBJ1-2,-,TRBV9,TRBD1,CASSVGQGEGGYTF,TGTGCCAGCAGCGTAGGTCAGGGGGAAGGTGGCTACACCTTC
TRBJ2-7,-,TRBV5-4,-,CASSLTGGDEQYF,TGTGCCAGCAGCTTGACAGGGGGGGACGAGCAGTACTTC
TRBJ2-7,-,TRBV9,-,CASSVGAGTYEQYF,TGTGCCAGCAGCGTAGGGGCAGGGACCTACGAGCAGTACTTC
TRBJ2-1,-,TRBV6-1,TRBD2,CASSDGTSGRGEQFF,TGTGCCAGCAGTGACGGGACTAGCGGGAGAGGGGAGCAGTTCTTC
TRBJ2-2,-,TRBV11-3,-,CASRIGGGSIRWTGELFF,TGTGCCAGCAGGATTGGCGGAGGGTCGATACGTTGGACCGGGGAGCTGTTTTTT
TRBJ2-7,-,TRBV5-5,-,CASSFHLDILRPYEQYF,TGTGCCAGCAGCTTCCACTTGGACATCCTAAGGCCCTACGAGCAGTACTTC
TRBJ1-1,-,TRBV19,-,CASTDGGGGPEAFF,TGTGCCAGTACCGACGGGGGCGGGGGGCCTGAAGCTTTCTTT
TRBJ2-3,-,TRBV7-2,-,CASSLGALATDTQYF,TGTGCCAGCAGCTTAGGGGCGCTAGCGACAGATACGCAGTATTTT
TRBJ2-3,-,TRBV27,TRBD2,CASSFQGLAGDPDTQYF,TGTGCCAGCAGTTTCCAAGGACTAGCGGGAGACCCAGATACGCAGTATTTT
TRBJ1-3,-,TRBV4-2,-,CASSQGTAGNTIYF,TGTGCCAGCAGCCAAGGGACAGCCGGAAACACCATATATTTT
TRBJ2-1,-,TRBV29-1,-,CSVDGNENNEQFF,TGCAGCGTTGACGGGAATGAAAACAATGAGCAGTTCTTC
TRBJ2-1,-,TRBV28,-,CASSSVAFSYNEQFF,TGTGCCAGCAGTTCCGTAGCGTTCTCCTACAATGAGCAGTTCTTC
TRBJ2-5,-,TRBV29-1,TRBD2,CSAASGSVETQYF,TGCAGCGCCGCTAGCGGGAGTGTGGAGACCCAGTACTTC
TRBJ2-5,-,TRBV29-1,-,CSAGGQGLETQYF,TGCAGCGCCGGGGGGCAGGGGTTAGAGACCCAGTACTTC
TRBJ1-1,few,TRBV7-7,-,CASSLANPLRTEAFF,TGTGCCAGCAGCTTAGCAAACCCACTAAGGACTGAAGCTTTCTTT
TRBJ2-3,-,TRBV27,TRBD2,CASSPGLASTDTQYF,TGTGCCAGCAGTCCAGGACTAGCTTCGACAGATACGCAGTATTTT
TRBJ1-1,-,TRBV10-3,TRBD1,CAISDPRTGRTEAFF,TGTGCCATCAGTGACCCCCGGACAGGGAGGACTGAAGCTTTCTTT
TRBJ2-3,-,TRBV4-2,-,CASSPTGEHRLDTQYF,TGTGCCAGCAGCCCCACAGGAGAACACCGCCTAGATACGCAGTATTTT
TRBJ2-1,few,TRBV4-2,TRBD1,CASSQDRGREQFF,TGTGCCAGCAGCCAAGATAGGGGGCGTGAGCAGTTCTTC
TRBJ2-3,-,TRBV9,TRBD2,CASSVGRTSGNAKTDTQYF,TGTGCCAGCAGCGTAGGTAGGACTAGCGGGAACGCGAAGACAGATACGCAGTATTTT
TRBJ2-3,-,TRBV5-5,TRBD1,CASRPGQGGGTDTQYF,TGTGCCAGCAGACCCGGACAGGGTGGCGGGACAGATACGCAGTATTTT
TRBJ2-1,few,TRBV7-9,TRBD1,CASSLTGGAENEQFF,TGTGCCAGCAGCTTAACAGGGGGCGCTGAGAATGAGCAGTTCTTC
TRBJ1-2,-,TRBV6-6,TRBD1,CASSRQGAEFGYTF,TGTGCCAGCAGCAGACAGGGGGCAGAGTTTGGCTACACCTTC
TRBJ2-2,-,TRBV27,TRBD1,CASSEPDRANTGELFF,TGTGCCAGCTCAGAACCGGACAGGGCAAACACCGGGGAGCTGTTTTTT
TRBJ1-3,-,TRBV7-9,TRBD1,CASSQQGGAGNTIYF,TGTGCCAGCAGCCAACAGGGGGGCGCTGGAAACACCATATATTTT
TRBJ1-5,-,TRBV2,-,CASRAERGSQHF,TGTGCCAGCAGAGCCGAAAGGGGGAGCCAGCATTTT